This TCR beta chain was recorded in a study of blood T cells in healthy people across ages. Overall study findings and caveats: The fall in TCR beta diversity per million T cells was roughly linear with age. Naive T cell percentage showed a strong correlation with the diversity of TCR beta. Not knowing donor CMV status may have confounded expanded clonotype changes.

V lost 0 bases to trimming and J lost 3 bases, with 23 bases between them. The germline CDR1 and CDR2 sequences are SGHRS and YFSETQ. This CDR3 comprises 19 residues. This clonotype was observed a handful of times. Its antigen is unidentified. The use of a sample-barcoded 5' primer and a J-beta primer mix characterized a second PCR of roughly 6 to 11 cycles. Each CDR3 protein gets one entry after TCRdb re-called the 5' RACE reads with MiXCR. Of 1,100,000 or so distinct CDR3 sequences in the sample, 40% to 50% were seen once. The chain uses TRBV5-1 and TRBJ2-3; weak D call: TRBD2 (5 bases). The sample was blood. This receptor was obtained from an older woman in good health. This chain's CDR3 is CASSLGPAAPYPGTDTQYF. The CDR3 DNA reads as TGCGCCAGCAGCTTGGGCCCAGCGGCCCCTTACCCCGGGACAGATACGCAGTATTTT.